This T cell receptor beta chain was identified during a study of metastatic and nonmetastatic thyroid tumors (dated by TCRdb to 2019 to 2021). About the study as a whole: Repertoires were compared across peripheral blood and tumor or nodule tissue samples from malignant and benign thyroid patients.

Library generation was performed with PCR. The instrument was an Illumina HiSeq 4000. The TCR beta-chain CDR3 region of each patient was profiled by high-throughput sequencing. Per the original workflow: CDR3 differences across clinicopathological groups were used to build a classifier for discriminating distant-metastatic papillary thyroid cancer patients. The Shannon index was used to assess repertoire diversity, and the Morisita-Horn index was used to assess tumor-blood repertoire similarity. Clones were called with MiXCR by TCRdb after fastp trimmed the public reads at Q25, and only in-frame beta chains were retained. V and J calls and clone size were set by TCRdb, not the authors. For this sample there are about 34,000 clones; about 40% appear just once. Approximately 22% of the sample is in the top ten clones. A remark on this clone: The specificity of this receptor is unknown. No base qualities exist here, and no much larger clone lies one base off it.

After removal of 3 bases from V and 3 bases from J, the junction retains 4 bases not matched to a gene. The CDR3 runs 15 amino acids, cysteine and phenylalanine included. Only the CDR3 DNA stays, 45 bases, in frame from base 1. Via the germline V gene (reference sequence), CDR1 is MNHEY and CDR2 SMNVEV. The full study reports these points: In both blood and tumor samples, malignant tumors were reported to have significantly higher TCR beta diversity than benign nodules.

None of the patients had been given any treatment before thyroid surgery. Using T-cell receptor beta sequencing, the researchers looked back retrospectively at clinical samples from patients, gathered between about 2012 and 2019. The specimen sequenced was tumor tissue. The receptor's source is a female donor with papillary thyroid cancer or a benign thyroid nodule (not recorded which). Some clones in this sample may be carry-over from other donors' samples. The rearrangement joined TRBV27 to TRBJ2-3; TRBD1 matches 9 bases in the middle. This receptor carries the CDR3 CASSFWDRATDTQYF. The nucleotide sequence is TGTGCCAGCAGTTTTTGGGACAGGGCAACAGATACGCAGTATTTT.